Following are 24 T cell receptor beta chains from one sample sequenced in a study of blood T cell repertoires in COVID-19 (dated by TCRdb to 2020 to 2022). Libraries were made using the immunoSEQ multiplex PCR assay. In its TCRdb copy, this immuneACCESS table keeps in-frame sequences only and misses some clones. Where compared with another copy, unresolved V genes explain less than half of these, and the others have no known cause. The sample table records about 140,000 clones; about 91% of these occur just once. In total, the top ten clones hold more than 1.5% of the sample. The specimen was peripheral blood. These TCRs come from a woman in her fifties or sixties with acute or convalescent COVID-19.

In this sample, this clone turned up once. At the DNA level, this CDR3 is encoded by other sequences in the same sample as well. The J gene is TRBJ1-2, the V gene TRBV7-3, with TRBD1 as a possible D gene (5 bases). CDR3 length equals 13 residues. Trimming shortened V by 3 bases and J by 4 bases, and 9 bases separated the two germline ends. Germline V gene sequence: CDR1 SGHTA, CDR2 FQGTGA. The CDR3 is CASSLSQGYGYTF. CDR3 nucleotide sequence: TGTGCCAGCAGCTTGAGTCAGGGCTATGGCTACACCTTC. Filled out from reference TRBV7-3 and TRBJ1-2, the complete variable domain reads GAGVSQTPSNKVTEKGKYVELRCDPISGHTALYWYRQSLGQGPEFLIYFQGTGAADDSGLPNDRFFAVRPEGSVSTLKIQRTERGDSAVYLCASSLSQGYGYTFGSGTRLTVV.

The CDR3 loop is CASTLPRRTGVGGEKLFF. In nucleotides, the CDR3 is TGTGCCAGCACCCTCCCACGAAGGACGGGAGTGGGTGGTGAAAAACTGTTTTTT. This rearrangement joins TRBV7-2 to TRBJ1-4; D ambiguous. The V end was cut by 7 bases, the J end by 7 bases, with 28 bases between. The CDR3 is 18 residues long. Germline loops: CDR1 SGHTA, CDR2 FQGNSA.

The genes are TRBV7-2 and TRBJ1-2; D is unresolved. The CDR3 contains 14 residues. Between the trimmed V and J ends, which lost 1 base and 7 bases, there was a span of 13 bases. Per germline, CDR1 SGHTA and CDR2 FQGNSA. The CDR3 DNA is TGTGCCAGCAGCTTAGAATTCTCCCCCCCTGGCTACACCTTC. It specifies CASSLEFSPPGYTF.

The table lists this clone with a count of one. The chain employs TRBV21-1 and TRBJ2-7; the table's D gene call, TRBD1, was not cross checked with the DNA. TRBV21-1 is designated a pseudogene. The CDR3 totals 17 residues. CDR3 coding DNA: TGTGCCAGCAGCTGCCGACCAACCCGGGACAGAGCCTACGAGCAGTACTTC. This sequence encodes CASSCRPTRDRAYEQYF.

This clone appeared once. V usage is TRBV13 and J usage is TRBJ1-3, with 8 bases that match TRBD1. Trimming took 10 bases from V and 0 from J; bases not matched to a gene: 11. CDR1 PRHDT and CDR2 FYEKMQ come from the germline V gene (reference sequence). The CDR3 runs 16 residues. The CDR3 reads CATARDRRPSGNTIYF. In DNA form, the CDR3 reads TGTGCCACCGCCCGGGACAGGCGCCCCTCTGGAAACACCATATATTTT.

The V gene is TRBV19, the J gene TRBJ1-3, with D hard to call. CDR3 length: 15 amino acids. CDR1 and CDR2 (germline): LNHDA, SQIVND (reference sequence). The V gene lost 3 bases and the J gene lost 0 bases, with 9 bases spanning the gap. CDR3 sequence reads: CASSIAGGSGNTIYF. For the CDR3, the DNA is TGTGCCAGTAGTATCGCCGGAGGCTCTGGAAACACCATATATTTT.

The V and J genes are TRBV3-1 (or the pseudogene TRBV3-2) and TRBJ1-4, with a possible D match to TRBD1 (6 bases). Germline V CDR1 and CDR2: LGHDT, YNNKEL (reference sequence). V was trimmed by 4 bases and J by 5 bases, leaving 11 bases between them. This CDR3 contains 14 residues. The CDR3 DNA reads as TGTGCCAGCAGCCCAAGGACAGTGAATGAAAAACTGTTTTTT. Translating it yields CASSPRTVNEKLFF.

This rearrangement joins TRBV12-3 or TRBV12-4 to TRBJ1-6; maybe TRBD1 (6 bases). Trimming pared 7 bases from V and 9 bases from J, leaving 10 bases between. This CDR3 spans 12 amino acids. Here the CDR3 DNA reads TGTGCCAGCAAACAGGGCGGTTCACCCCTCCACTTT. Amino acid sequence: CASKQGGSPLHF.

This rearrangement joins TRBV7-8 to TRBJ1-1; D is unresolved. V lost 1 base and J lost 5, with 14 bases in between. The CDR3 length is 15 residues. Germline CDR1 is SGHVS and CDR2 is FQNEAQ. The CDR3 loop is CASSLDGSEGTEAFF. The CDR3 DNA reads TGTGCCAGCAGCTTAGACGGGAGTGAGGGAACTGAAGCTTTCTTT.

CDR3 sequence reads: CASGGYSNQPQHF. CDR3 nucleotides: TGTGCCAGCGGGGGCTATAGCAATCAGCCCCAGCATTTT. This chain connects TRBV28 to TRBJ1-5, with TRBD1 as a possible D gene (6 bases). CDR1 is MDHEN and CDR2 is SYDVKM in the germline V gene. The CDR3 sequence is 13 residues long. The V end was cut by 8 bases, the J end by 0 bases, with 8 bases between.

The table lists this clone with a count of one. The rearrangement uses TRBV7-2 and TRBJ2-3; a weak D match, TRBD2 (6 bases). Per germline, CDR1 SGHTA and CDR2 FQGNSA. The CDR3 contains 15 residues. Trimming took 3 bases from V and 2 from J, leaving 12 bases between them. The CDR3 sequence is CASSLVGGITDTQYF. CDR3 nucleotide sequence: TGTGCCAGCAGCTTGGTGGGGGGTATCACAGATACGCAGTATTTT. Complete variable domain (other parts from reference TRBV7-2 and TRBJ2-3): GAGVSQSPSNKVTEKGKDVELRCDPISGHTALYWYRQSLGQGLEFLIYFQGNSAPDKSGLPSDRFSAERTGGSVSTLTIQRTQQEDSAVYLCASSLVGGITDTQYFGPGTRLTVL.

The rearrangement joins TRBV13 to TRBJ2-5, with 9 bases identical to TRBD1. This CDR3 is built from 15 residues. Losses at the gene ends were 5 bases for V and 5 bases for J; bases not matched to a gene: 9. Germline V gives CDR1 PRHDT, CDR2 FYEKMQ (reference sequence). CDR3 nucleotide sequence: TGTGCCAGCAGCACCCGACAGGGGGTCTTGGAGACCCAGTACTTC. Its protein product is CASSTRQGVLETQYF.

The chain uses TRBV5-1 and TRBJ2-1, with 7 bases identical to TRBD1. After removal of 4 bases from V and 15 bases from J, the junction contained 7 bases not matched to a gene. This CDR3 is built from 11 residues. Germline assignment: CDR1 SGHRS and CDR2 YFSETQ. The CDR3 bases are TGCGCCAGCAGCATGACAGGGTTTCGGTTCTTC. Translated, it gives CASSMTGFRFF.

The V and J genes are TRBV27 and TRBJ1-1, with D maybe TRBD1 (5 bases). There are 14 residues in the CDR3. V was shortened by 4 bases and J by 4 bases, with 13 bases between the two germline ends. Germline-derived CDR1 and CDR2 are MNHEY and SMNVEV (reference sequence). The CDR3 nucleotides read TGTGCCAGCAGTTGGGAGGGGCGGGTCACTGAAGCTTTCTTT. Translation gives CASSWEGRVTEAFF.

V and J are TRBV19 and TRBJ2-3; 8 bases fit TRBD1. The CDR3 totals 16 residues. With V trimmed by 1 base and J by 2 bases, 5 bases remained unmatched. Germline CDR1 is LNHDA and CDR2 is SQIVND (reference sequence). This CDR3 is CASSIGTGLITDTQYF. The CDR3 nucleotides are TGTGCCAGTAGTATAGGGACAGGGTTAATCACAGATACGCAGTATTTT. Supplemented by reference TRBV19 and TRBJ2-3, the full variable domain reads DGGITQSPKYLFRKEGQNVTLSCEQNLNHDAMYWYRQDPGQGLRLIYYSQIVNDFQKGDIAEGYSVSREKKESFPLTVTSAQKNPTAFYLCASSIGTGLITDTQYFGPGTRLTVL.

This clone was observed once. The CDR3 nucleotides read TGTGCCAGTTCTTGGGCAGGGGGCAGCAATCAGCCCCAGCATTTT. Its protein product is CASSWAGGSNQPQHF. The rearrangement uses TRBV28 and TRBJ1-5; TRBD1 matches at 8 bases. The CDR3 totals 15 residues. Germline CDR1 MDHEN, CDR2 SYDVKM. With V trimmed by 9 bases and J by 1 base, 8 bases remained unmatched.

This sequence joins TRBV7-9 and TRBJ1-1; 9 bases line up with TRBD1. After removal of 4 bases from V and 1 base from J, the junction contained 7 bases not matched to a gene. The CDR3 has 16 amino acids. Germline-derived CDR1 and CDR2 are SEHNR and FQNEAQ (reference sequence). In DNA form, the CDR3 reads TGTGCCAGCAGCTACCCGGGACAGGGAACGAACACTGAAGCTTTCTTT. Its protein product is CASSYPGQGTNTEAFF.

The chain combines TRBV18 with TRBJ1-1, with 7 bases aligning to TRBD1. Germline V gives CDR1 KGHSH, CDR2 LQKENI. The ends lost 4 bases at V and 2 bases at J; junction bases unmatched: 1. This CDR3 is 13 amino acids long. The CDR3 region has the DNA TGTGCCAGCTCACGGGACAGAAACACTGAAGCTTTCTTT. Its translation: CASSRDRNTEAFF. The full variable domain, rest sourced from reference TRBV18 and TRBJ1-1, is NAGVMQNPRHLVRRRGQEARLRCSPMKGHSHVYWYRQLPEEGLKFMVYLQKENIIDESGMPKERFSAEFPKEGPSILRIQQVVRGDSAAYFCASSRDRNTEAFFGQGTRLTVV.

The rearrangement uses TRBV27 and TRBJ2-7; possible D gene TRBD2, 6 bases. CDR3 length: 15 amino acids. Germline CDR1 and CDR2: MNHEY and SMNVEV (reference sequence). V lost 1 base to trimming and J lost 5 bases, with 15 bases between them. As DNA, the CDR3 is TGTGCCAGCAGTTTATTTTCCATCGGGGGTGACGAGCAGTACTTC. This sequence encodes CASSLFSIGGDEQYF.

This clone was found once. The chain has TRBV24-1 and TRBJ2-2; 10 nucleotides line up with TRBD1. This CDR3 has 15 residues. J gave up 7 bases and V 8 bases, and 9 bases lay outside the gene matches. CDR1 and CDR2 (germline): KGHDR, SFDVKD. Written as DNA, the CDR3 is TGTGCCACCACCACCGGGACAGGGGTGGACGGGGAGCTGTTTTTT. Its translation is CATTTGTGVDGELFF.

The rearrangement joins TRBV19 to TRBJ1-6, with 9 bases that match TRBD1. The CDR3 loop spans 19 amino acids. Looked up from germline, CDR1 is LNHDA and CDR2 is SQIVND (reference sequence). Losses at the gene ends were 3 bases for V and 7 bases for J; bases not matched to a gene: 16. In nucleotides, the CDR3 is TGTGCCAGTAGTATCGGGGTCTCTCGCACGGGGACAGGGAATTCACCCCTCCACTTT. Its translation is CASSIGVSRTGTGNSPLHF.

The V and J genes are TRBV5-1 and TRBJ2-5; 8 bases are shared with TRBD1. Germline V lookup: CDR1 SGHRS, CDR2 YFSETQ. The CDR3 has 16 amino acids. Germline trimming cut 1 base from V and 4 bases from J; bases unmatched to any gene: 9. DNA of the CDR3: TGCGCCAGCAGCTTGAGCGTAGACAGGGGACCAGAGACCCAGTACTTC. Translating it yields CASSLSVDRGPETQYF.

This sequence joins TRBV7-9 and TRBJ1-4; D not certain. Trimming took off 5 bases at V and 3 bases at J, with 10 bases between the two ends. The CDR3 covers 14 residues. Germline assignment: CDR1 SEHNR and CDR2 FQNEAQ (reference sequence). CDR3 nucleotides: TGTGCCAGCAGCACCCGAACAGCTAATGAAAAACTGTTTTTT. Protein sequence: CASSTRTANEKLFF.

About this clone itself: The junction shows a germline mismatch at one end, possibly a read error. The chain couples TRBV28 to TRBJ1-6, with D hard to call. Germline-derived CDR1 and CDR2 are MDHEN and SYDVKM. The CDR3 sequence is 13 residues long. The DNA of the CDR3 is TGTGCCAGCAGTTTATCCTACAATTCACCCCTCCACTTT. Translated: CASSLSYNSPLHF.